This is a list of T cell receptor beta chains from one sample in a study of blood T cell repertoires in COVID-19. Sequencing used immunoSEQ multiplex PCR; TCRdb keeps in-frame clones, though not all of them. The table records a few hundred thousand clones, 75% to 90% of them present only once. Sequencing input: PBMCs or T cells enriched from blood (not recorded which). The receptors were gathered from a woman between 40 and 50 years old who had recovered from COVID-19. CDR3s include the opening cysteine and the closing phenylalanine or tryptophan. D genes are given only for firm matches. The size entry is marked missing in some rows and otherwise reads once, few, many or a size class.

d_call: TRBD1; clone_size: many; j_call: TRBJ2-5; v_call: TRBV19; cdr3_aa: CASSISLQGSHETQYF; cdr3_nt: TGTGCCAGTAGTATCTCTCTACAGGGGAGCCACGAGACCCAGTACTTC
d_call: TRBD1; clone_size: NA; j_call: TRBJ2-7; v_call: TRBV28; cdr3_aa: CASRNAGQGNEQYF; cdr3_nt: TGTGCCAGCAGGAACGCGGGACAGGGGAACGAGCAGTACTTC
d_call: TRBD2; clone_size: NA; j_call: TRBJ2-1; v_call: TRBV11-3; cdr3_aa: CASSPDGLAGAGEQFF; cdr3_nt: TGTGCCAGCAGCCCCGACGGACTAGCGGGAGCGGGTGAGCAGTTCTTC
d_call: TRBD2; clone_size: NA; j_call: TRBJ2-1; v_call: TRBV18; cdr3_aa: CASSPSTSGTGNEQFF; cdr3_nt: TGTGCCAGCTCACCGTCGACTAGCGGGACAGGCAATGAGCAGTTCTTC
d_call: NA; clone_size: once; j_call: TRBJ2-5; v_call: TRBV7-2; cdr3_aa: CASRSGVGQGYETQYF; cdr3_nt: TGTGCCAGCAGGAGTGGGGTTGGGCAGGGGTACGAGACCCAGTACTTC
d_call: TRBD1; clone_size: NA; j_call: TRBJ1-5; v_call: TRBV29-1; cdr3_aa: CSVAGTGEQPQHF; cdr3_nt: TGCAGCGTCGCCGGGACAGGGGAACAGCCCCAGCATTTT
d_call: NA; clone_size: NA; j_call: TRBJ2-2; v_call: TRBV5-1; cdr3_aa: CASQWGDTGELFF; cdr3_nt: TGCGCCAGCCAATGGGGAGACACCGGGGAGCTGTTTTTT
d_call: TRBD1; clone_size: once; j_call: TRBJ2-2; v_call: TRBV7-6; cdr3_aa: CASTVGTANTGELFF; cdr3_nt: TGTGCCAGCACCGTTGGGACAGCGAACACCGGGGAGCTGTTTTTT
d_call: NA; clone_size: NA; j_call: TRBJ1-1; v_call: TRBV20-1; cdr3_aa: CSARLKTEAFF; cdr3_nt: TGCAGTGCTAGGCTAAAGACTGAAGCTTTCTTT
d_call: NA; clone_size: NA; j_call: TRBJ1-1; v_call: TRBV2; cdr3_aa: CASRSRLPDTEAFF; cdr3_nt: TGTGCCAGCCGGAGTCGACTCCCTGACACTGAAGCTTTCTTT
d_call: NA; clone_size: NA; j_call: TRBJ2-1; v_call: TRBV9; cdr3_aa: CASSVESFVYNEQFF; cdr3_nt: TGTGCCAGCAGCGTAGAGAGCTTCGTCTACAATGAGCAGTTCTTC
d_call: NA; clone_size: NA; j_call: TRBJ2-1; v_call: TRBV21-1; cdr3_aa: CASSQVRNEQFF; cdr3_nt: TGTGCCAGCAGCCAGGTACGGAATGAGCAGTTCTTC
d_call: NA; clone_size: NA; j_call: TRBJ1-1; v_call: TRBV3-1/TRBV3-2; cdr3_aa: CASSQLAGAATEAFF; cdr3_nt: TGTGCCAGCAGCCAACTGGCGGGAGCCGCCACTGAAGCTTTCTTT
d_call: NA; clone_size: NA; j_call: TRBJ1-2; v_call: TRBV5-4; cdr3_aa: CASSLGTGYGYTF; cdr3_nt: TGTGCCAGCAGCTTGGGAACAGGGTACGGCTACACCTTC
d_call: NA; clone_size: few; j_call: TRBJ1-2; v_call: TRBV9; cdr3_aa: CASSSLGGYTF; cdr3_nt: TGTGCCAGCAGCTCTCTCGGGGGCTACACCTTC
d_call: NA; clone_size: NA; j_call: TRBJ2-7; v_call: TRBV2; cdr3_aa: CASSSTGTPLYEQYF; cdr3_nt: TGTGCCAGCAGTTCGACCGGGACACCCCTTTACGAGCAGTACTTC
d_call: NA; clone_size: once; j_call: TRBJ2-5; v_call: TRBV15; cdr3_aa: CATSRGGLRETQYF; cdr3_nt: TGTGCCACCAGCAGAGGAGGACTCAGGGAGACCCAGTACTTC
d_call: NA; clone_size: NA; j_call: TRBJ2-7; v_call: TRBV3-1/TRBV3-2; cdr3_aa: CASSHGSYSYEQYF; cdr3_nt: TGTGCCAGCAGCCACGGGAGCTACTCCTACGAGCAGTACTTC
d_call: NA; clone_size: once; j_call: TRBJ2-2; v_call: TRBV27; cdr3_aa: CASSFQGWVGELFF; cdr3_nt: TGTGCCAGCAGTTTCCAGGGTTGGGTCGGGGAGCTGTTTTTT
d_call: NA; clone_size: NA; j_call: TRBJ2-7; v_call: TRBV27; cdr3_aa: CASCRGFYEQYF; cdr3_nt: TGTGCCAGCTGTAGGGGGTTCTACGAGCAGTACTTC
d_call: NA; clone_size: NA; j_call: TRBJ1-4; v_call: TRBV27; cdr3_aa: CASSLSGGANEKLFF; cdr3_nt: TGTGCCAGCAGTTTATCAGGAGGTGCTAATGAAAAACTGTTTTTT
d_call: NA; clone_size: NA; j_call: TRBJ2-5; v_call: TRBV24-1; cdr3_aa: CATSERRGGGPETQYF; cdr3_nt: TGTGCCACCAGTGAGAGAAGGGGCGGGGGCCCCGAGACCCAGTACTTC
d_call: TRBD2; clone_size: NA; j_call: TRBJ2-7; v_call: TRBV5-1; cdr3_aa: CASSLDSGSSYEQYF; cdr3_nt: TGCGCCAGCAGTTTAGATAGCGGGAGCTCCTACGAGCAGTACTTC
d_call: TRBD1; clone_size: NA; j_call: TRBJ1-6; v_call: TRBV6-5; cdr3_aa: CASSFDRGNSPLHF; cdr3_nt: TGTGCCAGCAGCTTTGACAGGGGAAATTCACCCCTCCACTTT
d_call: TRBD1; clone_size: NA; j_call: TRBJ1-5; v_call: TRBV6-5; cdr3_aa: CASSPRTGVQPQHF; cdr3_nt: TGTGCCAGCAGTCCGCGGACAGGGGTCCAGCCCCAGCATTTT
d_call: TRBD1; clone_size: NA; j_call: TRBJ2-2; v_call: TRBV18; cdr3_aa: CASSPTGANTGELFF; cdr3_nt: TGTGCCAGCTCACCAACAGGGGCTAACACCGGGGAGCTGTTTTTT
d_call: NA; clone_size: NA; j_call: TRBJ2-7; v_call: TRBV7-8; cdr3_aa: CASSLMTQGTYEQYF; cdr3_nt: TGTGCCAGCAGCTTGATGACACAGGGAACCTACGAGCAGTACTTC
d_call: NA; clone_size: NA; j_call: TRBJ1-1; v_call: TRBV28; cdr3_aa: CASSLNINTEAFF; cdr3_nt: TGTGCCAGCAGTTTGAACATTAACACTGAAGCTTTCTTT
d_call: TRBD2; clone_size: once; j_call: TRBJ2-1; v_call: TRBV10-3; cdr3_aa: CAISEGREVYNEQFF; cdr3_nt: TGTGCCATCAGTGAGGGACGGGAGGTGTACAATGAGCAGTTCTTC
d_call: NA; clone_size: NA; j_call: TRBJ2-7; v_call: TRBV2; cdr3_aa: CASSGGGQYEQYF; cdr3_nt: TGTGCCAGCAGTGGGGGCGGTCAATACGAGCAGTACTTC
d_call: TRBD2; clone_size: NA; j_call: TRBJ2-3; v_call: TRBV7-6; cdr3_aa: CASSFSFGGGPHEATQYF; cdr3_nt: TGTGCCAGCAGCTTTAGCTTTGGGGGAGGGCCCCACGAAGCTACGCAGTATTTT
d_call: NA; clone_size: NA; j_call: TRBJ1-4; v_call: TRBV4-1; cdr3_aa: CASSQDPSLNEKLFF; cdr3_nt: TGCGCCAGCAGCCAAGATCCTTCCCTAAATGAAAAACTGTTTTTT
d_call: TRBD1; clone_size: NA; j_call: TRBJ1-2; v_call: TRBV24-1; cdr3_aa: CATSDSDRGFGYTF; cdr3_nt: TGTGCCACCAGTGATTCGGACAGGGGTTTTGGCTACACCTTC
d_call: TRBD1; clone_size: NA; j_call: TRBJ1-4; v_call: TRBV30; cdr3_aa: CAWSVWARGEKLFF; cdr3_nt: TGTGCCTGGAGTGTATGGGCCAGGGGGGAAAAACTGTTTTTT
d_call: TRBD2; clone_size: NA; j_call: TRBJ2-3; v_call: TRBV9; cdr3_aa: CASSASGSEDTQYF; cdr3_nt: TGTGCCAGCAGCGCTAGCGGGAGCGAAGATACGCAGTATTTT
d_call: TRBD1; clone_size: NA; j_call: TRBJ2-7; v_call: TRBV9; cdr3_aa: CASSLGQGAAYEQYF; cdr3_nt: TGTGCCAGCAGCTTAGGACAGGGGGCAGCCTACGAGCAGTACTTC
d_call: TRBD1; clone_size: NA; j_call: TRBJ1-5; v_call: TRBV19; cdr3_aa: CASSKGQYSNQPQHF; cdr3_nt: TGTGCCAGTAGTAAGGGACAGTATAGCAATCAGCCCCAGCATTTT
d_call: TRBD1; clone_size: NA; j_call: TRBJ2-2; v_call: TRBV2; cdr3_aa: CASTEGANTGELFF; cdr3_nt: TGTGCCAGCACCGAGGGGGCCAACACCGGGGAGCTGTTTTTT
d_call: NA; clone_size: NA; j_call: TRBJ1-3; v_call: TRBV9; cdr3_aa: CASSERQGNTIYF; cdr3_nt: TGTGCCAGCAGCGAGAGACAGGGAAACACCATATATTTT
d_call: NA; clone_size: NA; j_call: TRBJ2-5; v_call: TRBV2; cdr3_aa: CASTGGPSWGQETQYF; cdr3_nt: TGTGCCAGCACCGGAGGGCCCTCATGGGGCCAAGAGACCCAGTACTTC
d_call: TRBD1; clone_size: NA; j_call: TRBJ2-3; v_call: TRBV4-3; cdr3_aa: CASSQEPGQRDTQYF; cdr3_nt: TGCGCCAGCAGCCAAGAACCGGGACAGAGAGATACGCAGTATTTT
d_call: TRBD1; clone_size: NA; j_call: TRBJ1-4; v_call: TRBV5-8; cdr3_aa: CASSFNQGAKEKLFF; cdr3_nt: TGTGCCAGCAGCTTCAACCAGGGGGCAAAGGAAAAACTGTTTTTT
d_call: TRBD1; clone_size: NA; j_call: TRBJ1-2; v_call: TRBV4-1; cdr3_aa: CASSPFEGALYGYTF; cdr3_nt: TGCGCCAGCAGCCCTTTCGAGGGGGCACTCTATGGCTACACCTTC
d_call: TRBD1; clone_size: NA; j_call: TRBJ2-5; v_call: TRBV7-9; cdr3_aa: CASSLPTGEETQYF; cdr3_nt: TGTGCCAGCAGCTTACCGACAGGGGAAGAGACCCAGTACTTC
d_call: NA; clone_size: NA; j_call: TRBJ1-2; v_call: TRBV7-9; cdr3_aa: CASSLTVPNYGYTF; cdr3_nt: TGTGCCAGCAGCTTAACGGTCCCTAACTATGGCTACACCTTC
d_call: NA; clone_size: NA; j_call: TRBJ2-2; v_call: TRBV9; cdr3_aa: CASSVVEGGRGELFF; cdr3_nt: TGTGCCAGCAGCGTAGTGGAGGGCGGAAGGGGGGAGCTGTTTTTT
d_call: TRBD1; clone_size: NA; j_call: TRBJ2-5; v_call: TRBV7-3; cdr3_aa: CASSQTGNQETQYF; cdr3_nt: TGTGCCAGCAGCCAGACAGGGAACCAAGAGACCCAGTACTTC
d_call: NA; clone_size: NA; j_call: TRBJ2-5; v_call: TRBV5-1; cdr3_aa: CASSLSRDKYF; cdr3_nt: TGCGCCAGCAGCTTATCCCGGGACAAGTACTTC
d_call: TRBD2; clone_size: NA; j_call: TRBJ2-5; v_call: TRBV7-3; cdr3_aa: CASSLGELAGRETQYF; cdr3_nt: TGTGCCAGCAGCCTCGGGGAGCTAGCGGGACGGGAGACCCAGTACTTC
d_call: TRBD2; clone_size: once; j_call: TRBJ2-2; v_call: TRBV7-2; cdr3_aa: CASSLTSGGSTGELFF; cdr3_nt: TGTGCCAGCAGCTTAACTAGCGGGGGATCCACCGGGGAGCTGTTTTTT
d_call: NA; clone_size: NA; j_call: TRBJ2-3; v_call: TRBV3-1/TRBV3-2; cdr3_aa: CASSHASGSPVTDTQYF; cdr3_nt: TGTGCCAGCAGCCATGCGTCAGGATCTCCCGTCACAGATACGCAGTATTTT
d_call: NA; clone_size: NA; j_call: TRBJ2-3; v_call: TRBV6-4; cdr3_aa: CASSPGAVYGDTQYF; cdr3_nt: TGTGCCAGCAGCCCCGGAGCGGTCTACGGTGATACGCAGTATTTT
d_call: TRBD2; clone_size: NA; j_call: TRBJ2-1; v_call: TRBV5-4; cdr3_aa: CASSHMTSGRALFNEQFF; cdr3_nt: TGTGCCAGCAGTCATATGACTAGCGGGAGGGCCCTGTTCAATGAGCAGTTCTTC
d_call: NA; clone_size: NA; j_call: TRBJ2-1; v_call: TRBV19; cdr3_aa: CATQGSAPRDNEQFF; cdr3_nt: TGTGCCACCCAAGGGAGTGCTCCCAGAGACAATGAGCAGTTCTTC
d_call: TRBD2; clone_size: NA; j_call: TRBJ2-3; v_call: TRBV7-2; cdr3_aa: CASSLFLAGEGADTQYF; cdr3_nt: TGTGCCAGCAGCTTATTTTTAGCGGGAGAAGGCGCAGATACGCAGTATTTT